The subject of this entry is one T cell receptor (beta chain). The sample belongs to a study of blood T cell repertoires in COVID-19. On the study more broadly: PBMCs, B-cell-depleted T cells, or T cells provided the cDNA or gDNA that made up the material.

This CDR3 region has 14 residues. The germline CDR1 and CDR2 sequences are LNHDA and SQIVND (reference sequence). The germline V and J ends were trimmed by 6 bases and 9 bases, with 15 bases remaining between them. Methods used by the authors: Nucleated cell counts were estimated from reference gene primer amplification. The data were produced by immunoSEQ multiplex PCR, yet TCRdb's version contains in-frame clones alone and is incomplete. V, J and clone size are those of that table, while D and trimming were read from the DNA. This repertoire shows roughly 180,000 clones, 65% to 85% found once; its top ten account for over 6.5%.

Sequencing input: peripheral blood. V and J are TRBV19 and TRBJ1-6; a weak D match, TRBD1 (6 bases). The sequence derives from a woman aged 35 to 49 with COVID-19, enrolled during active disease. CDR3 amino acids: CASRGQGSSSPLHF. The CDR3 DNA reads TGTGCCAGTAGGGGGCAGGGGAGTAGTTCACCCCTCCACTTT.